The entry below describes one T cell receptor beta chain. Its antigen remains unknown. Blood libraries mostly used about 500 ng genomic DNA, six replicates each. Measured with immunoSEQ multiplex PCR; TCRdb has only the in-frame clones, and not every one. The data show tens of thousands of clones, around 80% seen once. The sample comes from a study of neoadjuvant anti-PD-1 for oral cavity cancer. Study background: Around day 43, patients without progression received a fourth nivolumab dose before surgery. Study-level findings and limits: TCR analyses covered only three patients per response group. Higher pretreatment Treg/Th17 ratios tracked higher pretreatment blood clonality.

The material sequenced was PBMCs, taken before nivolumab (anti-PD-1) treatment. The TCR originated in a person aged 35-79 years with oral cavity squamous cell carcinoma.

In DNA, the CDR3 is TGCGCCAGCAGCCCCCTGTTAAGGAGCTACGAGCAGTACTTC. It yields the protein CASSPLLRSYEQYF. The chain combines TRBV5-1 with TRBJ2-7; D call uncertain. V lost 4 bases and J lost 3, with 14 bases in between. Germline V gene sequence: CDR1 SGHRS, CDR2 YFSETQ. The CDR3 extends over 14 amino acids.